This T cell receptor beta chain was identified in a study of cytomegalovirus exposure and HLA in healthy donors. Study-wide results and limits: At a 0.05 false discovery rate, a later analysis found 15,000 to 20,000 TCR beta sequences to be associated with HLA alleles.

The V gene's germline CDR1 is MDHEN and CDR2 SYDVKM. Trimming cost V 6 bases and J 7 bases; bases outside gene matches: 11. The CDR3 length is 15 residues. A multiplex PCR was run with 60 Vbeta primers and 13 Jbeta primers. Clones were read by immunoSEQ multiplex PCR, and TCRdb kept only the in-frame ones, dropping some. The data include about 120,000 clones; the top ten clones carry around 1.6%. Comment on this clone: Antigen unknown.

The gene calls are TRBV28 and TRBJ1-5; TRBD1 aligns across 8 bases. The origin of this receptor is a woman aged 40 to 50 in good health and CMV-seropositive. Sequenced material: PBMCs. CDR3 coding DNA: TGTGCCAGCAGACCGGGACAGGCCTCAGGGCAGCCCCAGCATTTT. This gives the protein CASRPGQASGQPQHF.